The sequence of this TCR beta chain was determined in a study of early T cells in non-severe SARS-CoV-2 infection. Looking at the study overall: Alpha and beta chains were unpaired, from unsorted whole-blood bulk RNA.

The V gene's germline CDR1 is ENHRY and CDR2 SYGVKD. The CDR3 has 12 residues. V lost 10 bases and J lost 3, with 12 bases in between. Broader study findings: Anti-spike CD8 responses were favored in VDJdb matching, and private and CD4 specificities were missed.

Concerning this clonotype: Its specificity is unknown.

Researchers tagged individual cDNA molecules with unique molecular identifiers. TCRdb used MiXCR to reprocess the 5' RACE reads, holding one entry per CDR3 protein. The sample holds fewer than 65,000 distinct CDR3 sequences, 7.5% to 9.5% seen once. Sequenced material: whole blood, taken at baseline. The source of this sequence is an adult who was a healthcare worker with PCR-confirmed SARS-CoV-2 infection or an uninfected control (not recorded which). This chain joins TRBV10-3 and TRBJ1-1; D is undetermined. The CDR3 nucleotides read TGTGCCACGGGCCCAAGGGACACTGAAGCTTTCTTT. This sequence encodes CATGPRDTEAFF.